This T cell receptor (beta chain) was found in a study of shared T cell receptors in the human thymus. This clone has a single count. Germline V gives CDR1 SGHRS, CDR2 YFSETQ. The CDR3 runs 19 residues. With V trimmed by 4 bases and J by 2 bases, 18 bases remained unmatched. Assay used: immunoSEQ multiplex PCR; TCRdb lists only in-frame clones, some missing. The table shows hundreds of thousands of clones, with more than 70% occurring only once. These data are also associated with another study on human thymus T cells.

Material: thymocytes. This rearrangement joins TRBV5-1 to TRBJ2-3; TRBD2 agrees at 8 bases. The origin of this receptor is a boy younger than two with a congenital heart defect. The CDR3 sequence is CASSRRVWASGSFTDTQYF. CDR3 nucleotides: TGCGCCAGCAGCCGACGGGTGTGGGCTAGCGGGTCTTTCACAGATACGCAGTATTTT.